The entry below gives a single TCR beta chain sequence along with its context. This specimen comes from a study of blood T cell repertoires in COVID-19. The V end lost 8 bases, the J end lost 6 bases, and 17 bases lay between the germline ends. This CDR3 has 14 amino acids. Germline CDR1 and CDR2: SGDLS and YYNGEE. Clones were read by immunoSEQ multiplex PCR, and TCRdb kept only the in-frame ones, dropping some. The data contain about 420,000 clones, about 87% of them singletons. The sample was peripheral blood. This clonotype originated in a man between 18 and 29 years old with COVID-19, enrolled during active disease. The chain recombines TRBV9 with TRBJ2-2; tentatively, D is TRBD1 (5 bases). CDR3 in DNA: TGTGCCAGTAATAAGCAGGGATCGGCCGGGGAGCTGTTTTTT. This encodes CASNKQGSAGELFF.